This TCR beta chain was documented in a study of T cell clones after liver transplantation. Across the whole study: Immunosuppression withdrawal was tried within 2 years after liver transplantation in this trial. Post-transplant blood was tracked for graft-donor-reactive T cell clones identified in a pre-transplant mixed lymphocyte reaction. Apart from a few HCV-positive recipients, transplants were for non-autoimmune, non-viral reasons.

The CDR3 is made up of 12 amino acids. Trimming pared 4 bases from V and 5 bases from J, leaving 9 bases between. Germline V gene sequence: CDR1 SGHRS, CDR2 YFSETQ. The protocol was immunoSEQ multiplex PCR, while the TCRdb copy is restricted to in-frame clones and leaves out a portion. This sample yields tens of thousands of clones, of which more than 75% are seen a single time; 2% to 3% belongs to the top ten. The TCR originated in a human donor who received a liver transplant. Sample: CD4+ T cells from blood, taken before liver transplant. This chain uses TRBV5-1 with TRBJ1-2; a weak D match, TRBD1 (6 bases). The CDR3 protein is CASSPGQYGYTF. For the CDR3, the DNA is TGCGCCAGCAGCCCCGGACAGTATGGCTACACCTTC.